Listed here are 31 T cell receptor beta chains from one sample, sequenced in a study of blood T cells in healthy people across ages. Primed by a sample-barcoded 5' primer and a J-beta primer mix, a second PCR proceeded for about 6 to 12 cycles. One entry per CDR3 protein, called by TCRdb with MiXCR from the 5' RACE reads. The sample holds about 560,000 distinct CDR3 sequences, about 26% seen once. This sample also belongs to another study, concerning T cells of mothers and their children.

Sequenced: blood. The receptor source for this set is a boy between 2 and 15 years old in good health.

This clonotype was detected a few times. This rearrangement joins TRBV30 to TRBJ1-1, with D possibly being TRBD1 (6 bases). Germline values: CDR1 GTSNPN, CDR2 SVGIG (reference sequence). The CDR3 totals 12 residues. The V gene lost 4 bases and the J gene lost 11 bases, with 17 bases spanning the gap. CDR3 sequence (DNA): TGTGCCTGGACTGACCCAGGGGAGGAGGCTTTCTTT. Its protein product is CAWTDPGEEAFF. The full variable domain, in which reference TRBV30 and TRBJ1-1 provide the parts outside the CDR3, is SQTIHQWPATLVQPVGSPLSLECTVEGTSNPNLYWYRQAAGRGLQLLFYSVGIGQISSEVPQNLSASRPQDRQFILSSKKLLLSDSGFYLCAWTDPGEEAFFGQGTRLTVV.

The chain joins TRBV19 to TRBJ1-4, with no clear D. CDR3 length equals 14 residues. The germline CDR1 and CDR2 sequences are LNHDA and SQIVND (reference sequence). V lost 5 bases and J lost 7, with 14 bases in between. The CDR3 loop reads CASSPYFGGEKLFF. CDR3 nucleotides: TGTGCCAGTAGTCCTTACTTCGGTGGTGAAAAACTGTTTTTT.

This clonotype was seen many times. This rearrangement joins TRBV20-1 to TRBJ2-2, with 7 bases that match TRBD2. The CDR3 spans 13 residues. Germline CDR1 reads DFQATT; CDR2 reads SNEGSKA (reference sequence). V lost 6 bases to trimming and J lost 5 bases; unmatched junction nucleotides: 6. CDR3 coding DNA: TGCAGTGCCCGCTCCGGGGGGACCGGGGAGCTGTTTTTT. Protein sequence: CSARSGGTGELFF.

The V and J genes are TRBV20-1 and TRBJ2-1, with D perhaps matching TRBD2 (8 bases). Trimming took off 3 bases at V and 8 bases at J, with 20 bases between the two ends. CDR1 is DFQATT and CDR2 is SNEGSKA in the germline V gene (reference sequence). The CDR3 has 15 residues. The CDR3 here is CSASSAGGRGYEQFF. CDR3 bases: TGCAGTGCTAGTAGCGCGGGGGGCAGGGGGTATGAGCAGTTCTTC.

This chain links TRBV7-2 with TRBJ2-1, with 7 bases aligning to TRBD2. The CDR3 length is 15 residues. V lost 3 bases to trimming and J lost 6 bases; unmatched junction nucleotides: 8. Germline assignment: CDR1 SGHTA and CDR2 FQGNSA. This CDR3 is CASSFGGSGPNEQFF. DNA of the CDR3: TGTGCCAGCAGCTTCGGGGGGTCCGGCCCCAATGAGCAGTTCTTC.

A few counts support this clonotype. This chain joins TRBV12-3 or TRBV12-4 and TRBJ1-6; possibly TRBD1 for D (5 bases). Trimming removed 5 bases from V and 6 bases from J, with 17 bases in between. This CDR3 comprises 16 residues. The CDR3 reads CASSLTGTLLNSPLHF. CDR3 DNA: TGTGCCAGCAGTCTAACCGGGACGCTACTTAATTCACCCCTCCACTTT.

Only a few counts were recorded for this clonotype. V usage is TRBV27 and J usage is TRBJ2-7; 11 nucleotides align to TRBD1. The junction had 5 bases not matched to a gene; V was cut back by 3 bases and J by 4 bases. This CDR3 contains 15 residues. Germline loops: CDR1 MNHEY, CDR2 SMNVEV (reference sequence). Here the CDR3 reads CASSLKGTGGYEQYF. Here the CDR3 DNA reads TGTGCCAGCAGTTTGAAGGGGACAGGGGGTTACGAGCAGTACTTC.

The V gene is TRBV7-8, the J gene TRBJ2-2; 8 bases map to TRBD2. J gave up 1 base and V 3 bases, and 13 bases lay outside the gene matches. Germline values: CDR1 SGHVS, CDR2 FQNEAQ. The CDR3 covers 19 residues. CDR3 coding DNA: TGTGCCAGCAGCTTGCCGGGACTAGAGGCACCCCTGAACACCGGGGAGCTGTTTTTT. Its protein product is CASSLPGLEAPLNTGELFF.

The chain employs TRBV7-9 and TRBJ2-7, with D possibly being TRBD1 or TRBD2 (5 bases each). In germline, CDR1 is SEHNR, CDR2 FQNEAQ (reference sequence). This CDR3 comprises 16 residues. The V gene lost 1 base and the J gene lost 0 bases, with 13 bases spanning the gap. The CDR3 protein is CASSLVGVSGSYEQYF. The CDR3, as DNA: TGTGCCAGCAGCTTAGTGGGGGTGTCGGGCTCCTACGAGCAGTACTTC. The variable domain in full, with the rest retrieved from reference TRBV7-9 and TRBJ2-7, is DTGVSQNPRHKITKRGQNVTFRCDPISEHNRLYWYRQTLGQGPEFLTYFQNEAQLEKSRLLSDRFSAERPKGSFSTLEIQRTEQGDSAMYLCASSLVGVSGSYEQYFGPGTRLTVT.

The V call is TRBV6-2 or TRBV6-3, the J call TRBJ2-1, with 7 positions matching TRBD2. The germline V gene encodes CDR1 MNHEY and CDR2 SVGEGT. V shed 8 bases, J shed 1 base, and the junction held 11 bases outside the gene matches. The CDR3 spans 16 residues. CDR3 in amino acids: CASGAGDPKSYNEQFF. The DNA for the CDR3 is TGTGCCAGCGGTGCGGGGGACCCCAAGTCCTACAATGAGCAGTTCTTC.

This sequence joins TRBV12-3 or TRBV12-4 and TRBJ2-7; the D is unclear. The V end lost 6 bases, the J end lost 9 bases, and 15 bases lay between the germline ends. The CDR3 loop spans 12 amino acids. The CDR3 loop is CASSRARASQYF. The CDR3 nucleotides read TGTGCCAGCAGCCGAGCCCGGGCCTCGCAGTACTTC.

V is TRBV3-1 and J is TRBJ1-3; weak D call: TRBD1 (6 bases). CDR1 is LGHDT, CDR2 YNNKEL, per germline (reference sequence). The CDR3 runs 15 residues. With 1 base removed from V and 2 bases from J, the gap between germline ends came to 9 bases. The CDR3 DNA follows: TGTGCCAGCAGCCAAGTGGACAGTACTGGAAACACCATATATTTT. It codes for CASSQVDSTGNTIYF. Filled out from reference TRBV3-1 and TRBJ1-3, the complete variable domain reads DTAVSQTPKYLVTQMGNDKSIKCEQNLGHDTMYWYKQDSKKFLKIMFSYNNKELIINETVPNRFSPKSPDKAHLNLHINSLELGDSAVYFCASSQVDSTGNTIYFGEGSWLTVV.

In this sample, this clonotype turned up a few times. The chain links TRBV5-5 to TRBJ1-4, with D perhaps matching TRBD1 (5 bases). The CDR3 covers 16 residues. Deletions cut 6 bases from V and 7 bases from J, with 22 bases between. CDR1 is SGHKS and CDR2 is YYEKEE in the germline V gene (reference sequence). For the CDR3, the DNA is TGTGCCAGCACCACCTCCACAGGCGGGCGTATTGAAAAACTGTTTTTT. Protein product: CASTTSTGGRIEKLFF.

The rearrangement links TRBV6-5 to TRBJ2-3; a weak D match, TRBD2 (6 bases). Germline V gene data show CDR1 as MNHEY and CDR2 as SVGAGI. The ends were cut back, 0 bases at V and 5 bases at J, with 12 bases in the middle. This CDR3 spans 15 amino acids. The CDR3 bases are TGTGCCAGCAGTTACTCGGCGGGGAGACAAGATACGCAGTATTTT. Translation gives CASSYSAGRQDTQYF.

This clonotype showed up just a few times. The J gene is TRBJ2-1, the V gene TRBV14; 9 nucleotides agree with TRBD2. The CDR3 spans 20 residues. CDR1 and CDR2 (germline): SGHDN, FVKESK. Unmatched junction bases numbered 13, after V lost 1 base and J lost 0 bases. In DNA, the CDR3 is TGTGCCAGCAGCCAAGTCCTCGAGACTAGCGGAAGAAGCTCCTACAATGAGCAGTTCTTC. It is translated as CASSQVLETSGRSSYNEQFF.

The CDR3 here is CASSLAAPPGTEAFF. DNA for the CDR3: TGCGCCAGCAGCTTGGCGGCACCCCCAGGAACTGAAGCTTTCTTT. V gene TRBV5-1 combines with J gene TRBJ1-1; D is unclear. The CDR3 loop spans 15 amino acids. CDR1 and CDR2 from the germline V gene are SGHRS and YFSETQ. The germline V and J ends were trimmed by 0 bases and 5 bases, with 14 bases remaining between them. The full variable domain, in which reference TRBV5-1 and TRBJ1-1 provide the parts outside the CDR3, is KAGVTQTPRYLIKTRGQQVTLSCSPISGHRSVSWYQQTPGQGLQFLFEYFSETQRNKGNFPGRFSGRQFSNSRSEMNVSTLELGDSALYLCASSLAAPPGTEAFFGQGTRLTVV.

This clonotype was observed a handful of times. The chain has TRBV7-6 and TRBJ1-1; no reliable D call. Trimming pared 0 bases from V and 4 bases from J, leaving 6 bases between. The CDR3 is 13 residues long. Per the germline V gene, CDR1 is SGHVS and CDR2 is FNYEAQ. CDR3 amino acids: CASSLAWGTEAFF. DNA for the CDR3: TGTGCCAGCAGCTTAGCGTGGGGCACTGAAGCTTTCTTT.

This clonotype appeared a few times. The CDR3 loop is CASRSSGTGPEKLFF. CDR3 sequence (DNA): TGTGCCAGCAGGTCTTCCGGGACAGGTCCTGAAAAACTGTTTTTT. The chain joins TRBV7-2 to TRBJ1-4, with 8 positions matching TRBD1. Germline CDR1 SGHTA, CDR2 FQGNSA. After removal of 6 bases from V and 7 bases from J, the junction contained 10 bases not matched to a gene. The CDR3 extends over 15 amino acids.

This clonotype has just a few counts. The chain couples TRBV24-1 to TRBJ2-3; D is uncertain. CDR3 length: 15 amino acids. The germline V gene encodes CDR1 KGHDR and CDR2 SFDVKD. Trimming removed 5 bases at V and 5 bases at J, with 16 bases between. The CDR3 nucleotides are TGTGCCACCAGTGTATCGACACCTTTGGGAGATACGCAGTATTTT. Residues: CATSVSTPLGDTQYF.

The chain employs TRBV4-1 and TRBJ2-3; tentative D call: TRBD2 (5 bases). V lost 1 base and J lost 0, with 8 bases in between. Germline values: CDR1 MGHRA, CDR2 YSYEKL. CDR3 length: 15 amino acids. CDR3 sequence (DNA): TGCGCCAGCAGCCAAGTATGGACTAGCACAGATACGCAGTATTTT. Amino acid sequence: CASSQVWTSTDTQYF.

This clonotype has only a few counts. Here the CDR3 reads CASSLRDRGESNQPQHF. The CDR3 nucleotides read TGCGCCAGCAGCTTGAGGGACAGGGGGGAAAGCAATCAGCCCCAGCATTTT. The rearrangement links TRBV5-1 to TRBJ1-5, with 11 bases matching TRBD1. Germline V gives CDR1 SGHRS, CDR2 YFSETQ. Germline trimming cut 1 base from V and 1 base from J; bases unmatched to any gene: 4. This CDR3 spans 17 amino acids. Full variable domain (outside the CDR3, taken from reference TRBV5-1 and TRBJ1-5): KAGVTQTPRYLIKTRGQQVTLSCSPISGHRSVSWYQQTPGQGLQFLFEYFSETQRNKGNFPGRFSGRQFSNSRSEMNVSTLELGDSALYLCASSLRDRGESNQPQHFGDGTRLSIL.

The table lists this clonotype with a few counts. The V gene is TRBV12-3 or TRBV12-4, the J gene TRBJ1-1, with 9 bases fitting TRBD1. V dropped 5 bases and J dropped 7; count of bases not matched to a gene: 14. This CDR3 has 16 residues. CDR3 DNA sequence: TGTGCCAGCAGTGACAGGGGGACATTAAATATGGGTGAAGCTTTCTTT. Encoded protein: CASSDRGTLNMGEAFF.

CDR3 sequence reads: CASSLFPSGGKEQYF. The CDR3 DNA is TGTGCCAGCAGTTTATTCCCTAGCGGGGGCAAAGAGCAGTACTTC. The chain carries TRBV28 and TRBJ2-7; 10 positions match TRBD2. CDR3 length: 15 residues. J gave up 7 bases and V 1 base, and 7 bases lay outside the gene matches. Germline CDR1 MDHEN, CDR2 SYDVKM.

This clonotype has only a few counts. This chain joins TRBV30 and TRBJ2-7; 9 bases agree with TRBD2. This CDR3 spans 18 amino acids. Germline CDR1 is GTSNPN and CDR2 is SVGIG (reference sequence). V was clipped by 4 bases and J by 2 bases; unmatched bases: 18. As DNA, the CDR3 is TGTGCCTGGACCCCCCTTCAGGGAGAGCGGGAGGTGCCCTACGAGCAGTACTTC. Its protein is CAWTPLQGEREVPYEQYF. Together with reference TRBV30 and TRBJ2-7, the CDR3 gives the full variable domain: SQTIHQWPATLVQPVGSPLSLECTVEGTSNPNLYWYRQAAGRGLQLLFYSVGIGQISSEVPQNLSASRPQDRQFILSSKKLLLSDSGFYLCAWTPLQGEREVPYEQYFGPGTRLTVT.

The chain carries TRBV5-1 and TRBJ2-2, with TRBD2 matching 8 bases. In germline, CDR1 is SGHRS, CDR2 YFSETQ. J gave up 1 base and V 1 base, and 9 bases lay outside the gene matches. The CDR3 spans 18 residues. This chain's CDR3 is CASSLTSGDLRNTGELFF. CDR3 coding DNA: TGCGCCAGCAGCTTGACTAGCGGAGACCTGCGGAACACCGGGGAGCTGTTTTTT.

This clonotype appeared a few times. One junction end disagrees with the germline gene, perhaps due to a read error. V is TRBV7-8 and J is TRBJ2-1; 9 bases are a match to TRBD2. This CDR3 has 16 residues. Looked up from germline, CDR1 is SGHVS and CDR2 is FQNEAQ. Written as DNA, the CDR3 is TGCGCCAGCAGCCCAGTGGCGGGGGGGCCCTTTAATGAGCAGTTCTTC. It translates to CASSPVAGGPFNEQFF.

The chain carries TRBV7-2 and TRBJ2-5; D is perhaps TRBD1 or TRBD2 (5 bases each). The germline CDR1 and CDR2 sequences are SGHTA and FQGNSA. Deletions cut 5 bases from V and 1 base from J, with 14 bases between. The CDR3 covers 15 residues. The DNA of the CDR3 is TGTGCCAGCAGCATATGGGGGAGCCTCCAAGAGACCCAGTACTTC. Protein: CASSIWGSLQETQYF.

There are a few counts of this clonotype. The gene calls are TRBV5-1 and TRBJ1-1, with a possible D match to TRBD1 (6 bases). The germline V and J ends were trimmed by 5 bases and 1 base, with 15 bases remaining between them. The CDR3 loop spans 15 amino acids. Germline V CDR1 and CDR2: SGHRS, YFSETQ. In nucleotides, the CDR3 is TGCGCCAGCAGACTCCCCGGGACATCGAACACTGAAGCTTTCTTT. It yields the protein CASRLPGTSNTEAFF. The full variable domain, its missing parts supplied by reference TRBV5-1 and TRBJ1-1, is KAGVTQTPRYLIKTRGQQVTLSCSPISGHRSVSWYQQTPGQGLQFLFEYFSETQRNKGNFPGRFSGRQFSNSRSEMNVSTLELGDSALYLCASRLPGTSNTEAFFGQGTRLTVV.

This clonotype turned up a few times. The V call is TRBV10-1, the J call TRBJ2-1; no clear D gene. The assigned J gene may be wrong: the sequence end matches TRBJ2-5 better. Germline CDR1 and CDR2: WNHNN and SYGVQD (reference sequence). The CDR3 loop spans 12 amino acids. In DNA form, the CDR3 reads TGCGCCAGCAGTGCGGTAGGGGAGACCCAGTACTTC. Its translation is CASSAVGETQYF.

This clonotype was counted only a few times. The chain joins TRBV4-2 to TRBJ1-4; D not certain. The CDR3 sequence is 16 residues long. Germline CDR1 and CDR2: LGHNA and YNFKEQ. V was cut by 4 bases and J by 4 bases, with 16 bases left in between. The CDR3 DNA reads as TGTGCCAGCAGCCGCGCGGGCGGGCAGTTTAATGAAAAACTGTTTTTT. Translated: CASSRAGGQFNEKLFF.

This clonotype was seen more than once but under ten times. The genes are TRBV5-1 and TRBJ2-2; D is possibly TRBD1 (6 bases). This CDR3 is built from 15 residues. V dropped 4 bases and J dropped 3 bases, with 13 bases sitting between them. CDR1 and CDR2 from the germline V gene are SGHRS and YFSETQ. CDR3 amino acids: CASSLGARDTGELFF. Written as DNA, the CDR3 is TGCGCCAGCAGCCTGGGGGCCAGGGACACCGGGGAGCTGTTTTTT.